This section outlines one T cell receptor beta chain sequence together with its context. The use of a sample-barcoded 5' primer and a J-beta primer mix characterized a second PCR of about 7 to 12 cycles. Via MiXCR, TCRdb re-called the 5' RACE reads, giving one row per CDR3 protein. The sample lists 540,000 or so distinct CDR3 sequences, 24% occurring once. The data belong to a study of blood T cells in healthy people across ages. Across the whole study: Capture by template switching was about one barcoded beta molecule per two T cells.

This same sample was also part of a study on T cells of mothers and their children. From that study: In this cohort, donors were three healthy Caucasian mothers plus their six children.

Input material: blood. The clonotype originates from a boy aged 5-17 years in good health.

CDR3 in DNA: TGTGCCAGCAGCACGGGAGATTTAATTTACAATGAGCAGTTCTTC. It codes for CASSTGDLIYNEQFF. The chain employs TRBV13 and TRBJ2-5, with D maybe TRBD2 (6 bases). TRBJ2-1 matches the DNA end more closely, so the J call is doubtful. Looked up from germline, CDR1 is PRHDT and CDR2 is FYEKMQ (reference sequence). This CDR3 comprises 15 residues.